This T cell receptor beta chain came from a study of blood T cell repertoires in COVID-19. Looking at the study overall: Italy, Spain and the United States were the sources of the convalescent and acute COVID-19 samples. In each case, the material was cDNA or gDNA derived from T cells, B-cell-depleted T cells, or PBMCs.

As processed by the authors: The assay estimated nucleated cells by amplifying reference gene primers. This table comes from immunoSEQ multiplex PCR, and its TCRdb copy is limited to in-frame clones, with some not included. The DNA was the basis for D and trimming; V, J and clone size are from that table. The profile covers roughly 120,000 clones, with more than 75% appearing a single time and roughly 8.2% taken by the ten largest. The receptor's source is a man between 65 and 85 years old with acute or convalescent COVID-19. The sample consisted of peripheral blood.

The CDR3 loop is CASTGQGHGYTF. CDR3 sequence (DNA): TGTGCCAGCACGGGACAGGGCCATGGCTACACCTTC. The chain carries TRBV2 and TRBJ1-2, with TRBD1 identical over 9 bases. Trimming removed 7 bases from V and 6 bases from J; junction bases left unmatched: 3. The CDR3 extends over 12 amino acids. Germline values: CDR1 SNHLY, CDR2 FYNNEI.